A single TCR beta chain is shown here with its context. The table lists this clone with a count of one. The antigen it recognizes is unknown. No much larger clonotype is one base removed from it; base qualities were not supplied. From V the trimming removes 6 bases and from J it removes 2 bases, while the gene matches leave 2 bases of the junction unaccounted for. The germline V gene provides CDR1 KGHSH and CDR2 LQKENI. The CDR3 runs 13 amino acids, cysteine and phenylalanine included. The kept DNA is CDR3 alone, 39 bases in frame from the first base. Genomic DNA was isolated from the sorted cells so that the TCRbeta CDR3 region could be sequenced. TCRbeta CDR3 regions were sequenced using the immunoSEQ Assay. TCRdb provides this immuneACCESS table in a form limited to in-frame rearrangements. Some clones are lacking; in checked studies, under half of them reflect an unresolved V gene, and why the rest are absent is not known. The sample table records 65,000 to 85,000 clones; less than 90% of these occur just once. The ten largest clones add up to roughly 3% of the sample.

This entry comes from a study of OX40 agonist ivuxolimab in advanced cancers. The study in broad terms: Ivuxolimab, which targeted the costimulatory receptor OX40 (CD134), was an agonistic, fully human IgG2 monoclonal antibody. Patients were allowed to have had prior anti-PD-1, anti-PD-L1 or anti-CTLA-4 therapy, and approximately 40% of the dose-escalation patients had previously received checkpoint inhibitors. Among the approximately 50 dose-escalation patients, some 20 had hepatocellular carcinoma, roughly 15 melanoma, 9 renal cell carcinoma and 9 head and neck cancer. The paper covers the monotherapy dose-escalation part of the phase I ivuxolimab trial, which included N ≈ 57 patients. Intravenous ivuxolimab was administered to patients every 2 weeks at six dose levels: 0.01, 0.1, 0.3, 1.5, 3 and 10 mg/kg. In the dose-escalation cohort, roughly 80% of patients were male, and the mean age was around 60 years, with a range of about 23 to 90. Peripheral TCRbeta sequencing aimed to test whether ivuxolimab altered TCR sequence diversity and caused clonal T-cell expansion. Three dose-escalation patients achieved partial responses, one with hepatocellular carcinoma and two with cutaneous melanoma.

Patients with autoimmune disease history or receiving systemic immunosuppression were excluded from the trial. Peripheral blood for TCR sequencing was collected from all dose cohorts at baseline, on cycle 4 day 1, and on cycle 7 day 1. Samples were obtained from an open-label, multicenter, first-in-human phase I dose-escalation trial of ivuxolimab. Adults with locally advanced or metastatic melanoma, renal cell, hepatocellular, or head and neck squamous cell carcinoma were enrolled in the trial. CD4+ and CD8+ T cells were sorted separately from peripheral blood before TCR sequencing. Study-wide conclusions, independent of this receptor: Low levels of normalized T-cell clonal expansion were also shown by some nonresponding patients. The antigen specificity of the peripheral T cells that underwent clonal expansion was not determined. In partial responders in the 0.1-3.0 mg/kg groups, normalized peripheral clonal expansion was found to be among the lowest, especially among CD8+ T cells. Clonal expansion of both CD4+ and CD8+ blood T cells was observed from baseline to week 6 at doses 0.1 to 3.0 mg/kg. After ivuxolimab, more expanded clones were found on average in CD8+ T cells than in CD4+ T cells.

The source of this sequence is an adult with an advanced solid tumor such as melanoma, head and neck, liver or kidney cancer. The rearranged segments are TRBV18 and TRBJ2-5; a stretch of 8 junction bases matches TRBD1. The sample in question was CD4+ or CD8+ T cells sorted from blood, obtained in a trial of the OX40 agonist ivuxolimab. The CDR3 region: CASSGQAQETQYF. The DNA is as follows: TGTGCCAGCTCGGGACAGGCACAAGAGACCCAGTACTTC.